This note documents a single T cell receptor beta chain sequence. What it recognizes is unknown. This sample was included in a study of shared clonotypes between healthy human individuals. Points from the study as a whole: Clonotype sharing among donors was thought likely to change with sequencing depth.

Roughly 280 ng DNA, roughly 30,000 T cell genomes, went into unsorted PBMC replicate PCRs. Sequencing of unsorted PBMC DNA was carried out using ten immunoSEQ deep assay plates. TCRdb's table, derived via immunoSEQ multiplex PCR, lists solely in-frame clones and lacks some. Of fewer than 650,000 clones listed, approximately 80% are singletons. Trimming stripped 0 bases from V and 5 bases from J, with 5 bases between. This CDR3 has 13 amino acids. Germline V gives CDR1 SGHRS, CDR2 YFSETQ. Unsorted samples relied on 80 million to 90 million PBMCs, which served as the source of genomic DNA. This TCR derives from a woman in her thirties or forties in good health. Some clones in this sample may be carry-over from other donors' samples. The rearrangement uses TRBV5-1 and TRBJ2-2; D is ambiguous. Sequencing was done on a sample of PBMCs. The CDR3 DNA is TGCGCCAGCAGCTTGGCCTGGACCGGGGAGCTGTTTTTT. Its translation is CASSLAWTGELFF.